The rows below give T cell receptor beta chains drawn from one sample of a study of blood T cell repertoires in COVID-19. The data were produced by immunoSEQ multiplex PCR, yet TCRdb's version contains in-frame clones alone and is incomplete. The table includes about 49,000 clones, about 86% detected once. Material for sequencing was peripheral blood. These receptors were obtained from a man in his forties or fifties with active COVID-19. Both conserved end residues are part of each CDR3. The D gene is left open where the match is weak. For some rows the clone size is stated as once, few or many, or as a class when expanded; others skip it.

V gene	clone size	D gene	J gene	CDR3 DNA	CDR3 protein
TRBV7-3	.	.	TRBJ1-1	TGTGCCAGCAGCCCCTCCCCCGGAGACCCCGGCACTGAAGCTTTCTTT	CASSPSPGDPGTEAFF
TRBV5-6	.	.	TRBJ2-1	TGTGCCAGCAGCTTGCTCGATGAGCAGTTCTTC	CASSLLDEQFF
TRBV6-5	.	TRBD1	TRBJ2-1	TGTGCCAGCAGCCGGACAGGGGGCACCGACAATGAGCAGTTCTTC	CASSRTGGTDNEQFF
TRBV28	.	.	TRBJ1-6	TGTGCCAGCAGTAACCCGGCAGGGGTAAATTCACCCCTCCACTTT	CASSNPAGVNSPLHF
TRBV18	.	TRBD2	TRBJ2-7	TGTGCCAGCTCACCCCGGACTAGCGGGAGTAGCGAGCAGTACTTC	CASSPRTSGSSEQYF
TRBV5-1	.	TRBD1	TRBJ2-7	TGCGCCAGCAGGAGTTCTTGGGACAGCATTACCTACGAGCAGTACTTC	CASRSSWDSITYEQYF
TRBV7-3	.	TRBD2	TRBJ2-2	TGTGCCAGCAGCTTGGGACTAGCGGGACCCACCGGGGAGCTGTTTTTT	CASSLGLAGPTGELFF
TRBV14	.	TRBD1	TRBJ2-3	TGTGCCAGCAGTTTATACAGGGGGATTTTCACAGATACGCAGTATTTT	CASSLYRGIFTDTQYF
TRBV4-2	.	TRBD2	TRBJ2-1	TGTGCCAGCAGCCCCACCGGGCTAGCGGGTGACTCGGAGTTCTTC	CASSPTGLAGDSEFF
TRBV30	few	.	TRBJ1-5	TGTGCCTGGACGAGGGCGGGGGGAGGCAATCAGCCCCAGCATTTT	CAWTRAGGGNQPQHF
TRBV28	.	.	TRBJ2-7	TGTGCCAGCAGTCCCACAGTCCTCTCCTACGAGCAGTACTTC	CASSPTVLSYEQYF
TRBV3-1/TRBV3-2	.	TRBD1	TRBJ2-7	TGTGCCAGCAGCCAAGGACAGGGGGACTACGAGCAGTACTTC	CASSQGQGDYEQYF
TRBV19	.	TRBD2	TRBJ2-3	TGTGCCAGTACCGGGGGGACTAGCGGTTCAGATACGCAGTATTTT	CASTGGTSGSDTQYF
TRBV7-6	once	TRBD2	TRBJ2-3	TGTGCCAGCAGCTTACTAGCGGGAGGTCGGGATACGCAGTATTTT	CASSLLAGGRDTQYF
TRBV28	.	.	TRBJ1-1	TGTGCCAGCAGTCCAGGGTCTGAAGCTTTCTTT	CASSPGSEAFF
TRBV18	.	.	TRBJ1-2	TGTGCCAGCTCACCATTCCGACAGGCGGAGGGCTACACCTTC	CASSPFRQAEGYTF
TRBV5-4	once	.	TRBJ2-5	TGTGCCAGCAGCTGGGTGCGGGGATACCAAGAGACCCAGTACTTC	CASSWVRGYQETQYF
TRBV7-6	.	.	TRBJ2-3	TGTGCCAGCAGCTTAGCGCGGGGCGTTCCACTTGGAGCGGCAGATACGCAGTATTTT	CASSLARGVPLGAADTQYF
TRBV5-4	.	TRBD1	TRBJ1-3	TGTGCCAGCAGCTCCCGAACAGGGGGAGACACCATATATTTT	CASSSRTGGDTIYF
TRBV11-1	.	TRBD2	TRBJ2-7	TGTGCCAGCAGCCGGAGGGGTAGCGGGAGCGAGCAGTACTTC	CASSRRGSGSEQYF
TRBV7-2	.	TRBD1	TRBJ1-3	TGTGCCAGCAGCCGCGACAGGGGGACTGGAAACACCATATATTTT	CASSRDRGTGNTIYF
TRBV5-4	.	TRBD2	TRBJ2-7	TGTGCCAGCAGCTTGGGACTAGCGGGAGAAGGCGAGCAGTACTTC	CASSLGLAGEGEQYF
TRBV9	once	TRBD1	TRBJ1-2	TGTGCCAGCAGCGCAGACAGGGTCCTACCAAGCTCTTATGGCTACACCTTC	CASSADRVLPSSYGYTF
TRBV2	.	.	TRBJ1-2	TGTGCCAGCAGTTTGACAGAGACCTATGGCTACACCTTC	CASSLTETYGYTF
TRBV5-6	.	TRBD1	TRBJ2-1	TGTGCCAGCAGCTTGCCCTGGGACAGGGTCGGGGGGAAGCAGTTCTTC	CASSLPWDRVGGKQFF
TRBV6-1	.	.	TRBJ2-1	TGTGCCAGCAGTGAAGACTCTAGCTCCTACAATGAGCAGTTCTTC	CASSEDSSSYNEQFF
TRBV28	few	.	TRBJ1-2	TGTGCCAGCAGGCCCAGGGGAATTTCGGATGGCTACACCTTC	CASRPRGISDGYTF
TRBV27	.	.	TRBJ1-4	TGTGCCAGCAGTCCAAGGGAGGGGGTGACTGAAAAACTGTTTTTT	CASSPREGVTEKLFF
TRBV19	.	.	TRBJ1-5	TGTGCCAGTAATGCCCGGTCCAATCAGCCCCAGCATTTT	CASNARSNQPQHF
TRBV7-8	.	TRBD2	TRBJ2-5	TGTGCCAGCAGTCAAACTAGCGGGAGCCCAAAGACCCAGTACTTC	CASSQTSGSPKTQYF
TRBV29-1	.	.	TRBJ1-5	TGCAGCCTGAGGGGGTTTGTCGGCAATCAGCCCCAGCATTTT	CSLRGFVGNQPQHF
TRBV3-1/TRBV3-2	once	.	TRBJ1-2	TGTGCCAGCAGCCAAGATCTCGGGGGTCGGGGCTACACCTTC	CASSQDLGGRGYTF
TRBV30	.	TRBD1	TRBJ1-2	TGTGCCTATGACAGGGGCGGCTATGGCTACACCTTC	CAYDRGGYGYTF
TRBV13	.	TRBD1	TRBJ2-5	TGTGCCAGCAGCTGGGACAGGGGAACGGAGACCCAGTACTTC	CASSWDRGTETQYF
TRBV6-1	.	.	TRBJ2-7	TGTGCCAGCAGTGAAAGGAGTGGCGAGCAGTACTTC	CASSERSGEQYF
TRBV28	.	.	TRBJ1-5	TGTGCCAGCAGATCCGGGGGAAGCAATCAGCCCCAGCATTTT	CASRSGGSNQPQHF
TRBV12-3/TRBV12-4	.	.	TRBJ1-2	TGTGCCAGCAGTGGGGGAGGTGGCTACACCTTC	CASSGGGGYTF
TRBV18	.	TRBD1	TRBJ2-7	TGTGCCAGCTCACCGATAGGGACAGGAGGAGACGAGCAGTACTTC	CASSPIGTGGDEQYF
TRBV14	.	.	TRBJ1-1	TGTGCCAGCAGCCAGGGGGGGAGGACTGAAGCTTTCTTT	CASSQGGRTEAFF
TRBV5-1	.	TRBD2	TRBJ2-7	TGCGCCAGCAGCGCAGCGGGGGGCCCCTCCTACGAGCAGTACTTC	CASSAAGGPSYEQYF
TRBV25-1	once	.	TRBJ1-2	TGTGCCAGCAGTGAATTAAATACAGGGAAGGAAGGCTACACCTTC	CASSELNTGKEGYTF
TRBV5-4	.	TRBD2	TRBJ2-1	TGTGCCAGCAGCTCTGGGGGGGGTGGAGATGAGCAGTTCTTC	CASSSGGGGDEQFF
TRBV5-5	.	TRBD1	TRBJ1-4	TGTGCCAGCAGCTCCACAAACAGGGGAGAAAAACTGTTTTTT	CASSSTNRGEKLFF
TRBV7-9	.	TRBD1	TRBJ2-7	TGTGCCAGCAGCTCGACTGACGGACAGGGAATCTACGAGCAGTACTTC	CASSSTDGQGIYEQYF
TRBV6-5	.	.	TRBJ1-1	TGTGCCAGCAGACGGTGGAACACTGAAGCTTTCTTT	CASRRWNTEAFF
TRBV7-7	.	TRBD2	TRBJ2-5	TGTGCTAGCAGCTTGGGACTAGCGGGGCAAGAGACCCAGTACTTC	CASSLGLAGQETQYF
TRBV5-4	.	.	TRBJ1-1	TGTGCCAGCAGCTTGACAGGGAACACTGAAGCTTTCTTT	CASSLTGNTEAFF
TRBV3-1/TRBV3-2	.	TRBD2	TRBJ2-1	TGTGCCAGCAGCCGTCCCCTTAGCGGGACTCACAATGAGCAGTTCTTC	CASSRPLSGTHNEQFF
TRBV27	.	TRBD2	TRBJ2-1	TGTGCCAGCAGTTTATTTCCCTTAACGGGAGGGTCATACAATGAGCAGTTCTTC	CASSLFPLTGGSYNEQFF
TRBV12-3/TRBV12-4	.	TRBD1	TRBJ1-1	TGTGCCAGCACCCCGGGACAGGACACTGAAGCTTTCTTT	CASTPGQDTEAFF
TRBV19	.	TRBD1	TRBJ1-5	TGTGCCAGTAGTTACAGGGGGCTTCAGCCCCAGCATTTT	CASSYRGLQPQHF
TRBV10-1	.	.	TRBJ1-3	TGCGCCGCATCTGGGGGGGCGCTCTCTGGAAACACCATATATTTT	CAASGGALSGNTIYF
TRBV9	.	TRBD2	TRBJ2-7	TGTGCCAGCAGCGTAGTGCCGGGAGGGGCCCTCTCCTACGAGCAGTACTTC	CASSVVPGGALSYEQYF